This entry features one TCR beta chain sequence. Its antigen has not been determined. Base qualities are not recorded, but no much larger clone differs from it by a single base. From its cysteine to its phenylalanine, the CDR3 spans 16 amino acids. Only the CDR3 DNA stays, 48 bases, in frame from base 1. The V end gives up 0 bases and the J end 8 bases, leaving 9 bases in the junction not matched to a gene. The CDR1 and CDR2 encoded by the germline V gene are SGHNT and YENEEA. The data are from a study of vaccination effects on CD4 cells after COVID-19 (dated by TCRdb to about 2022). With respect to the entire study: After vaccination, three convalescent patients were sampled both early (day +14) and late (day +241, +227, +161 respectively). The study compared SARS-CoV-2 spike-specific CD4+ TCR repertoires before and after mRNA vaccination in COVID-19 convalescent patients and infection-naive vaccine recipients. Post-vaccine samples across the study were collected a median of 72 days after the second dose, with a range of 14 to 241. Altogether, around 11 COVID-19 convalescent patients and several SARS-CoV-2-naive healthy vaccine recipients made up the full study. The Oncomine TCR Beta short-read assay on an Illumina iSeq 100 was used to sequence cultures from other donors in the study.

In the ViraFEST assay, PBMC were stimulated with viral peptide pools, and TCR sequencing was then used to find antigen-specific CD4+ T cell clonotypes based on their expansion. After around 10 days of culture, CD4+ T cells were isolated with the EasySep CD4+ T cell isolation kit. PCR-confirmed SARS-CoV-2 infection had occurred in convalescent patients between March and December 2020, before the Alpha, Beta and Delta variants emerged in the United States. Two doses of either the BNT162b2 or the mRNA-1273 mRNA SARS-CoV-2 vaccine were administered to participants. Under 2.5 million PBMC per well were cultured with about 10 ug/ml peptides in IMDM containing approximately 4.7% human AB serum, approximately 10 IU/ml IL-2 and gentamicin. On days 3 and 7, half of the culture medium was replaced with fresh IL-2-containing medium. Unless otherwise noted, each peptide stimulation condition was cultured in triplicate wells. PBMC were separated from whole blood using Ficoll-Paque Plus gradient centrifugation and were then either cryopreserved at -140C or used fresh. The spike proteins of SARS-CoV-2 and of the common cold coronaviruses HCoV-NL63, HCoV-OC43 and HCoV-229E were spanned by overlapping peptide pools. The QIAamp micro DNA kit was used to extract genomic DNA from the cultured CD4+ T cells.

Broad study findings and their caveats: Limitations of the study were the small number of convalescent patients and the absence of early post-infection timepoints. In convalescent patients, the post-vaccine spike-reactive repertoire consisted mainly of new vaccine-induced clones, largely distinct from infection-induced clones. At late post-vaccination timepoints, both infection-induced and vaccine-induced clones showed marked clonal contraction, consistent with waning T cell responses.

Library creation used the immunoSEQ multiplex PCR assay. DNA from the CD4+ T cells that had been cultured and isolated underwent TCR beta CDR3 sequencing. Under the source paper's analysis protocol: Non-productive TCR sequences were removed and reads were trimmed to the CDR3 region, keeping CDR3s of at least 7 amino acids. Antigen-specific clonotypes were identified with the MANAFEST web app by comparing expansion in peptide wells against reference cultures. For clones to be considered positive, expansion at FDR<0.05 versus reference and all other wells, an odds ratio above 5, and a frequency above 0.1% in two replicate wells were required. A clonotype was defined as cross-reactive if the clonotype was significantly expanded both in SARS-CoV-2 spike wells and in at least one common cold coronavirus spike condition. CDR3 similarity was assessed by Levenshtein distance using the stringdist R package, and unrooted trees were constructed with ape in R 3.6.1. TCRdb carries this immuneACCESS record with in-frame sequences only. Its versions omit some clonotypes, under half of them owing to an unresolved V gene in the studies checked, with the rest unexplained. The DNA was the basis for D and trimming; V, J and clone size are from that table. The sample table shows approximately 14,000 clones, and about 74% are seen once. The ten largest clones capture roughly 24% of the sample.

This receptor was obtained from a human donor who had a prior SARS-CoV-2 infection. Sequencing was performed on CD4+ T cells from PBMCs cultured with HCoV-NL63 spike peptides, taken after COVID-19 vaccination. According to the study, the label for this sample's cell subset or site signals: HCoV-NL63 spike overlapping peptide pool stimulation. Recombination joined TRBV11-3 with TRBJ2-1; 8 bases in between match TRBD2. In nucleotides, the sequence is TGTGCCAGCAGCTTAGACGGGGTGCGGGGGGACTATGAGCAGTTCTTC. Translated, it gives CASSLDGVRGDYEQFF. With the rest looked up from the reference TRBV11-3 and TRBJ2-1 genes rather than sequenced, the full variable domain is EAGVVQSPRYKIIEKKQPVAFWCNPISGHNTLYWYLQNLGQGPELLIRYENEEAVDDSQLPKDRFSAERLKGVDSTLKIQPAELGDSAVYLCASSLDGVRGDYEQFFGPGTRLTVL.